One and the same sample provided the 25 T cell receptor beta chains below, sequenced in a study of blood T cell repertoires in COVID-19. Generated by immunoSEQ multiplex PCR, the TCRdb table keeps only in-frame clones and is missing some. Here the sample spans some 50,000 clones, approximately 84% being singletons. Sample: peripheral blood. Receptor source: a human donor in a cohort sampled during active COVID-19.

V is TRBV7-8 and J is TRBJ1-6, with a weak D call TRBD1 (6 bases). The CDR3 consists of 15 residues. Per germline, CDR1 SGHVS and CDR2 FQNEAQ. V was pared by 2 bases and J by 7 bases, with 12 bases between. This chain's CDR3 is CASSLISGDNSPLHF. CDR3 bases: TGTGCCAGCAGCTTAATATCAGGGGACAATTCACCCCTCCACTTT.

The genes are TRBV9 and TRBJ1-6; no firm D call. The CDR3 totals 16 residues. The V gene lost 4 bases and the J gene lost 15 bases, with 26 bases spanning the gap. CDR1 is SGDLS and CDR2 is YYNGEE in the germline V gene. The chain's CDR3 is CASSPNRMGRHGDLHF. The CDR3 DNA reads as TGTGCCAGCAGCCCTAACCGTATGGGTCGACACGGGGACCTCCACTTT. Full variable domain (outside the CDR3, taken from reference TRBV9 and TRBJ1-6): DSGVTQTPKHLITATGQRVTLRCSPRSGDLSVYWYQQSLDQGLQFLIQYYNGEERAKGNILERFSAQQFPDLHSELNLSSLELGDSALYFCASSPNRMGRHGDLHFGNGTRLTVT.

The chain links TRBV3-1 (or the pseudogene TRBV3-2) to TRBJ2-7; D is perhaps TRBD2 (5 bases). There are 16 residues in the CDR3. The V and J ends lost 0 bases and 6 bases respectively, with 18 bases between them. In germline, CDR1 is LGHDT, CDR2 YNNKEL (reference sequence). The CDR3 region has the DNA TGTGCCAGCAGCCAAGATTGGGTGGGAGCCCTTTTCGAGCAGTACTTC. This gives the protein CASSQDWVGALFEQYF.

This clone was found once. The chain is built from TRBV15 and TRBJ2-5; the D gene is possibly TRBD1 (5 bases). CDR3 length: 14 amino acids. In germline, CDR1 is LNHNV, CDR2 YYDKDF (reference sequence). V lost 0 bases, J lost 3 bases, and 8 bases lay in between. The CDR3 sequence: CATSRDPGKETQYF. CDR3 DNA sequence: TGTGCCACCAGCAGAGATCCAGGGAAAGAGACCCAGTACTTC. Based on the CDR3 plus reference TRBV15 and TRBJ2-5, the full variable domain is DAMVIQNPRYQVTQFGKPVTLSCSQTLNHNVMYWYQQKSSQAPKLLFHYYDKDFNNEADTPDNFQSRRPNTSFCFLDIRSPGLGDTAMYLCATSRDPGKETQYFGPGTRLLVL.

The V gene is TRBV30, the J gene TRBJ1-5; the D is unclear. This CDR3 has 13 residues. The germline V gene has CDR1 GTSNPN and CDR2 SVGIG (reference sequence). Trimming removed 1 base at V and 2 bases at J, with 6 bases between. The CDR3 nucleotides are TGTGCCTGGAGTGCCGCGGGCAATCAGCCCCAGCATTTT. It codes for CAWSAAGNQPQHF.

This chain connects TRBV6-6 to TRBJ2-7; 8 positions agree with TRBD1. The CDR3 consists of 16 residues. CDR1 is MNHNY, CDR2 SVGAGI, per germline (reference sequence). V gave up 3 bases and J gave up 2 bases; unmatched junction bases: 9. This chain's CDR3 is CASSYDGWDRTYEQYF. CDR3 DNA: TGTGCCAGCAGTTATGACGGCTGGGACAGGACCTACGAGCAGTACTTC.

The rearrangement links TRBV9 to TRBJ1-3, with D tentatively TRBD1 (5 bases). There are 17 residues in the CDR3. V dropped 4 bases and J dropped 0 bases, with 17 bases sitting between them. The V gene's germline CDR1 is SGDLS and CDR2 YYNGEE. The CDR3 DNA is TGTGCCAGCAGCTTGGTCGACAGCGAGTCCTCTGGAAACACCATATATTTT. Protein product: CASSLVDSESSGNTIYF.

This chain uses TRBV6-6 with TRBJ1-4; 7 bases agree with TRBD1. CDR1 is MNHNY and CDR2 is SVGAGI in the germline V gene (reference sequence). The CDR3 sequence is 14 residues long. V trimming: 7 bases; J trimming: 10 bases; junction bases outside the gene matches: 12. In DNA form, the CDR3 reads TGTGCCAGCACCCCGACAGGGACGGTTGGAAAACTGTTTTTT. Translation gives CASTPTGTVGKLFF.

This clone appeared once. This chain connects TRBV7-8 to TRBJ1-1; 8 bases line up with TRBD1. The CDR3 totals 14 residues. The V gene end was trimmed by 5 bases and the J gene end by 1 base; junction bases not matched to a gene: 3. Germline-derived CDR1 and CDR2 are SGHVS and FQNEAQ. Written as DNA, the CDR3 is TGTGCCAGCAGCCTCGACAGGGGGAACACTGAAGCTTTCTTT. It translates to CASSLDRGNTEAFF.

V is TRBV30 and J is TRBJ2-1; 7 nucleotides line up with TRBD1. After removal of 1 base from V and 0 bases from J, the junction contained 12 bases not matched to a gene. The CDR3 totals 18 residues. The germline V gene has CDR1 GTSNPN and CDR2 SVGIG (reference sequence). In nucleotides, the CDR3 is TGTGCCTGGAGTGCGGGGACAGTTCCCTCAGGCTCCTACAATGAGCAGTTCTTC. Its protein is CAWSAGTVPSGSYNEQFF. Full variable domain (remainder filled in from reference TRBV30 and TRBJ2-1): SQTIHQWPATLVQPVGSPLSLECTVEGTSNPNLYWYRQAAGRGLQLLFYSVGIGQISSEVPQNLSASRPQDRQFILSSKKLLLSDSGFYLCAWSAGTVPSGSYNEQFFGPGTRLTVL.

This rearrangement joins TRBV7-8 to TRBJ2-2; 10 positions match TRBD2. The CDR3 loop spans 15 amino acids. Germline assignment: CDR1 SGHVS and CDR2 FQNEAQ. J was trimmed by 2 bases and V by 6 bases; bases with no gene match: 3. The CDR3 coding sequence is TGTGCCAGCAGGCTAGCGGGGGTAAACACCGGGGAGCTGTTTTTT. Its translation is CASRLAGVNTGELFF.

The gene calls are TRBV18 and TRBJ1-2; D might be TRBD1 (5 bases). CDR3 length: 12 residues. Germline assignment: CDR1 KGHSH and CDR2 LQKENI. V shed 6 bases and J shed 4 bases, with 9 bases lying between them. CDR3 sequence reads: CASSRGSYGYTF. The CDR3 nucleotides are TGTGCCAGCTCTCGGGGGAGCTATGGCTACACCTTC.

V gene TRBV3-1 (or the pseudogene TRBV3-2) combines with J gene TRBJ1-1; possible D gene TRBD1, 5 bases. CDR3 length equals 14 residues. V was shortened by 4 bases and J by 3 bases, with 12 bases between the two germline ends. Per the germline V gene, CDR1 is LGHDT and CDR2 is YNNKEL (reference sequence). The CDR3, as DNA: TGTGCCAGCAGCCGGGGGGGTCAGGACACTGAAGCTTTCTTT. Amino acids: CASSRGGQDTEAFF.

J is TRBJ1-2 and V is TRBV19; TRBD1 agrees at 10 bases. Trimming at V came to 6 bases and at J to 4 bases, leaving 8 bases not matched to a gene. CDR1 is LNHDA, CDR2 SQIVND, per germline (reference sequence). The CDR3 is made up of 15 amino acids. CDR3 loop: CASSLDRGRGYGYTF. The CDR3 DNA reads TGTGCCAGTAGCCTTGACAGGGGGCGGGGCTATGGCTACACCTTC.

V and J are TRBV5-1 and TRBJ2-1; D is possibly TRBD1 (5 bases). The CDR3 extends over 15 amino acids. V shed 0 bases and J shed 6 bases, with 13 bases lying between them. Germline CDR1 reads SGHRS; CDR2 reads YFSETQ. As DNA, the CDR3 is TGCGCCAGCAGCTTGGACTTGGGGCCTTCCAATGAGCAGTTCTTC. The encoded protein is CASSLDLGPSNEQFF. The entire variable domain, with the rest obtained from reference TRBV5-1 and TRBJ2-1, is as follows: KAGVTQTPRYLIKTRGQQVTLSCSPISGHRSVSWYQQTPGQGLQFLFEYFSETQRNKGNFPGRFSGRQFSNSRSEMNVSTLELGDSALYLCASSLDLGPSNEQFFGPGTRLTVL.

V and J are TRBV29-1 and TRBJ1-1; TRBD1 matches at 7 bases. This CDR3 is 11 amino acids long. The V and J ends lost 4 bases and 7 bases, in that order; junction bases with no gene match: 3. Germline CDR1 and CDR2: SQVTM and ANQGSEA. CDR3 coding DNA: TGCAGCGTTGTTGGACAGGTTGAAGCTTTCTTT. Protein sequence: CSVVGQVEAFF.

The rearrangement uses TRBV6-2 or TRBV6-3 and TRBJ2-3, with D possibly TRBD1 on 5 matching bases. Per germline, CDR1 MNHEY and CDR2 SVGEGT. Trimming removed 0 bases from V and 0 bases from J, with 10 bases in between. The length of the CDR3 is 16 residues. Here the CDR3 reads CASSYSIGASTDTQYF. The CDR3 region has the DNA TGTGCCAGCAGTTACTCGATTGGGGCTAGCACAGATACGCAGTATTTT.

The chain combines TRBV7-2 with TRBJ1-1; D might be TRBD1 (6 bases). The V and J ends lost 7 bases and 3 bases respectively, with 12 bases between them. The CDR3 covers 13 residues. Germline V CDR1 and CDR2: SGHTA, FQGNSA. CDR3 residues: CASNLGGHTEAFF. DNA for the CDR3: TGTGCCAGCAACCTCGGGGGGCACACTGAAGCTTTCTTT.

V is TRBV27 and J is TRBJ2-3, with 8 bases that match TRBD2. The CDR3 runs to 15 residues. CDR1 is MNHEY and CDR2 is SMNVEV in the germline V gene (reference sequence). J gave up 1 base and V 4 bases, and 4 bases lay outside the gene matches. The CDR3 coding sequence is TGTGCCAGCAGTTCGGGGGGGCGCGGCACAGATACGCAGTATTTT. Translating it yields CASSSGGRGTDTQYF.

V is TRBV19 and J is TRBJ2-7; D is ambiguous. CDR1 is LNHDA and CDR2 is SQIVND in the germline V gene (reference sequence). CDR3 length: 13 residues. Trimming removed 4 bases at V and 3 bases at J, with 10 bases between. The CDR3 here is CASSTGGIYEQYF. Here the CDR3 DNA reads TGTGCCAGTAGTACCGGCGGAATCTACGAGCAGTACTTC.

The chain has TRBV7-9 and TRBJ2-7; D perhaps matches TRBD2 (6 bases). The V gene lost 5 bases and the J gene lost 4 bases, with 21 bases spanning the gap. Germline V gene lookup returns CDR1 SEHNR and CDR2 FQNEAQ (reference sequence). The CDR3 has 16 amino acids. CDR3 coding DNA: TGTGCCAGCAGCCTTGGAAACTTCCAGGGACTTTACGAGCAGTACTTC. Its protein is CASSLGNFQGLYEQYF.

The chain couples TRBV18 to TRBJ2-1, with unresolved D. Per germline, CDR1 KGHSH and CDR2 LQKENI. Trimming shortened V by 1 base and J by 5 bases, and 6 bases separated the two germline ends. CDR3 size: 13 residues. CDR3 bases: TGTGCCAGCTCACCACGAGAAAACAATGAGCAGTTCTTC. It yields the protein CASSPRENNEQFF.

The chain recombines TRBV11-3 with TRBJ2-3; no clear D gene. The CDR3 loop spans 15 amino acids. The germline gives CDR1 SGHNT, CDR2 YENEEA. Trimming stripped 5 bases from V and 2 bases from J, with 14 bases between. The CDR3 nucleotides are TGTGCCAGCAGCCGATCTTTAGCCTACACAGATACGCAGTATTTT. Translated, it gives CASSRSLAYTDTQYF.

The V gene is TRBV6-2 or TRBV6-3, the J gene TRBJ2-5, with D maybe TRBD2 (7 bases). Germline loops: CDR1 MNHEY, CDR2 SVGEGT. The germline V and J ends were trimmed by 0 bases and 5 bases, with 16 bases remaining between them. This CDR3 spans 16 amino acids. CDR3 loop: CASSYSSRGAGETQYF. In DNA, the CDR3 is TGTGCCAGCAGTTACTCGAGTCGGGGGGCAGGGGAGACCCAGTACTTC.

V usage is TRBV13 and J usage is TRBJ1-6, with TRBD1 identical over 7 bases. The CDR3 runs to 13 residues. The ends lost 5 bases at V and 8 bases at J; junction bases unmatched: 3. Germline CDR1 reads PRHDT; CDR2 reads FYEKMQ (reference sequence). This CDR3 reads CASSVTGDSPLHF. The CDR3 DNA reads TGTGCCAGCAGCGTCACAGGGGATTCACCCCTCCACTTT.